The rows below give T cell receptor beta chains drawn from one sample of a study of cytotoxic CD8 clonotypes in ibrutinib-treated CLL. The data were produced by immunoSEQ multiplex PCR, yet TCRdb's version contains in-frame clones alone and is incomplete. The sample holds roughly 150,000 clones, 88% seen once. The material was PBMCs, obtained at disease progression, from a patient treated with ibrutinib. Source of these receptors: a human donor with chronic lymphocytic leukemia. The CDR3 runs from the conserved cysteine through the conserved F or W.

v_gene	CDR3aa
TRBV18	CASSPPPGLAGVADIQYF
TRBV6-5	CASSFRGQGAVETQYF
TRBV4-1	CASSQSELKGEKLFF
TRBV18	CASSPPGQSYEQYF
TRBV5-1	CASRRGTGDPLMSHEQYF
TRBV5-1	CASSLREGPLGEQFF
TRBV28	CASSFSGKNSFVYF
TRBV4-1	CASSQGRNSNQPQHF
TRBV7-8	CASSFRSRLTGSSGNTIYF
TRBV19	CASSIARSNYGYTF
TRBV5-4	CASSPPQVNYGYTF
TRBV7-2	CASSLSFVIGYTF
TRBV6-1	CASREEWNQPQHF
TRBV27	CASRDRLVTDTQYF
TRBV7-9	CASSLVGGVNSNQPQHF
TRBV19	CASSLWGKNTEAFF
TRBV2	CASSEGAGREETQYF
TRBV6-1	CASRRQGYEQYF
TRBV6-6	CASSYPGQGEDTQYF
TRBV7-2	CASSLTRDTVNTEAFF
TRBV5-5	CASDGSAGFIGSFF
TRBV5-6	CASSAPQGNTEAFF
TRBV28	CASSLPGQGIGELFF
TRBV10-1	CASSELPLDTDTQYF
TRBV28	CASGRTNWETQYF
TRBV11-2	CASSLYSPGINEKLFF
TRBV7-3	CATSGRVMENIQYF
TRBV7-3	CASSFFLGMGQGDTEAFF
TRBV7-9	CASNNPEGGNYGYTF
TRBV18	CASSPRLTPTRSGYEQYF
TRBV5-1	CASSLVTSGSAEQFF